This entry concerns a single T cell receptor beta chain. Its specificity is not known. This sample stems from a study of T cell clonotyping in hematopoietic cell transplantation. CDR1 is LNHDA, CDR2 SQIVND, per germline (reference sequence). The CDR3 spans 12 residues. The germline V and J ends were trimmed by 7 bases and 7 bases, with 13 bases remaining between them. The data were produced by immunoSEQ multiplex PCR, yet TCRdb's version contains in-frame clones alone and is incomplete. The table has 2,500 to 3,500 clones, around 95% seen once. Study-wide results and caveats: Higher Inverse Simpson Index values in graft donor and pretransplant recipient predicted broader posttransplant TCR diversity.

The time point: recipient sample about 28 days before transplant, after cytoreduction. Recipients were bled about 28 days pretransplant and at posttransplant days 30, 100, 180. Here the sequenced sample was peripheral blood mononuclear cells, taken before stem cell transplant. V gene TRBV19 combines with J gene TRBJ1-2; unclear D gene. This TCR was sampled from a woman aged 45-65 years with chronic myeloid leukemia. Some clones in this sample may be carry-over from other donors' samples. The CDR3 protein is CASTPSNFGYTF. In DNA, the CDR3 is TGTGCCAGTACCCCGAGTAATTTTGGCTACACCTTC.